The entry that follows covers one TCR beta chain sequence. Its antigen remains undetermined. One base away there is no much larger clone; base qualities are not given. This sample includes further DNA sequences coding for the same CDR3. Each collaborating institution followed its own protocols to collect whole blood in K2EDTA tubes. For TCRbeta analysis, collaborators shipped samples in one of three forms: frozen whole blood, isolated PBMCs, or DNA extracted from either of those sample types. The data are from a study of blood T cell repertoires in COVID-19 (TCRdb year 2020). Looking at the study overall: Collaborator samples came from the United States, Italy and Spain and covered acute and convalescent phases of COVID-19. The material from the prospective study consisted of cDNA or gDNA derived from T cells, B-cell-depleted T cells, or PBMCs. The dataset comprised deeply sampled blood TCRbeta repertoires from subjects exposed to, actively infected with, or recovered from COVID-19. The repertoires were made available in a free public database intended to serve as a resource for research on the immune response to SARS-CoV-2. The samples were drawn from the first 160 participants of the ongoing ImmuneRACE study and from over a thousand subjects provided by 6 global collaborators. Sample metadata almost always included a de-identified subject ID, COVID-19 status, age in years and sex. Where HLA class I and class II types were available, the types were taken from metadata supplied by the sample provider, not from assay-based typing. Study-wide conclusions, independent of this receptor: Clinical and demographic metadata were provided uncurated, with the amount varying by source and participant.

TCRbeta CDR3 regions were amplified from genomic DNA by means of the immunoSEQ Assay, a bias-controlled multiplex PCR. The paper's data handling went like this. Nucleated cell counts per sample were estimated from amplification of reference gene primers within the assay. To quantify the absolute abundance of each unique TCRbeta CDR3 rearrangement, sequence reads were collapsed and filtered. For each sample, productive Simpson clonality was calculated as the square root of Simpson's diversity index over productive rearrangements. TCRdb holds this immuneACCESS table with in-frame rearrangements only. Some clones are missing; in checked studies, unresolved V genes explain under half, and the rest has no known cause. V and J calls and clone size are copied from that table; D and trimming were computed from the DNA. The sample has around 260,000 clones on record, roughly 88% of them singletons. The ten largest clones capture approximately 0.7% of the sample.

Sequenced sample: peripheral blood. This clonotype was sampled from a human donor in a cohort sampled during active COVID-19.

CDR3 loop: CASSFPGNYGYTF. The DNA is as follows: TGTGCCAGCAGTTTCCCGGGGAACTATGGCTACACCTTC. The V gene is TRBV28 and the J gene is TRBJ1-2, with the D segment identity uncertain. CDR1 and CDR2 are drawn from the germline V gene: MDHEN, SYDVKM. The CDR3 starts with the cysteine, ends with the phenylalanine, and has 13 residues. The only DNA kept is the CDR3, 39 bases in frame from the first base. V loses 3 bases, J loses 2 bases, and the germline ends lie 7 bases apart.